The sequence of this TCR beta chain was determined in a study of T cell therapy after organ transplantation (dated by TCRdb to about 2019). Regarding the study in general: Autologous CMV-specific T cells, expanded in vitro for around 2 weeks with a peptide pool of 30 HLA class I and II CMV epitopes, were used as therapy products. Each patient got up to 6 T cell doses, given every 2 weeks, and was then monitored for about seven months after finishing therapy. About 80% of the ten patients were classed as clinical responders and two as nonresponders. Patients received a median of 1.92 x 10^8 CMV-specific T cells across 2 to 6 intravenous infusions. Blood samples for the short-term post-therapy time point were collected 4 to 8 weeks after therapy was completed. This study was a follow-up analysis of the TRBV repertoire from an open-label phase I trial that tested autologous CMV-specific adoptive T cell therapy in people who had received solid-organ transplants. Long-term post-therapy samples were obtainable from only about 75% of the 10 patients.

Overall study results and their limits: Reduced sample coverage from poor CD8+ T cell yield may be reflected in the few expansions detected in nonresponders. Reconstitution after therapy appeared to involve both transferred clonotypes and endogenous clonotypes that were not detected in the therapy products. Assessment of confounders such as concurrent antirejection and antiviral medications was prevented by the small cohort. Before therapy, nonresponders had marked clonal expansions, and their repertoires changed minimally after therapy. The fold change in CD8 clonality after therapy was inversely correlated with pretherapy clonality, which suggests that less biased repertoires were more open to remodeling.

Turning to this clone: There is no known antigen for this receptor. Base qualities were left out, and no much larger clone turns up one base away.

The sample's time point label, decoded: 4-8 weeks after completion of therapy. The patients had received solid-organ transplants and had drug-resistant/recurrent cytomegalovirus. Fewer than eleven of the trial participants were picked for repertoire analysis depending on whether post-therapy peripheral blood mononuclear cells were available. Viable CD3+CD8+CD4- lymphocytes were sorted from PBMCs on a BD FACSAria III. The Qiagen DNeasy Kit was used to extract genomic DNA from the sorted cells. Using the immunoSEQ two-step, bias-controlled multiplex PCR assay, TRB CDR3 regions were amplified from genomic DNA. Sequencing of CDR3 libraries was carried out on an Illumina NextSeq 500. The original pipeline was this. The immunoSEQ Analyzer platform was used for the initial alignment and bioinformatics, which included bias normalization against synthetic CDR3 analogs. Annotation of V, D and J genes was based on the definitions in the IMGT database. Additional TRBV analyses were carried out with default settings in VDJtools version 1.1.10 and the R package tcR version 2.2.1.11. For the GLIPH analysis, version 1.0 was run with default settings. Significant clonotype frequency changes were tested by 2-sided binomial test with Benjamini-Hochberg correction (alpha = 0.01) in CDR3 sequences with at least 5 reads. Held by TCRdb, this immuneACCESS table contains in-frame sequences only and omits some clones. Under half of the omission traces to an unresolved V gene where checked; the cause of the rest is unknown. V, J and clone size were drawn from that table, and D and trimming were deduced from the DNA. The sample profile shows 3,000 to 4,000 clones; 69% of them were found once. Of the sample, roughly 40% falls within the top ten clones.

Here V drops 2 bases and J drops 0 bases, and the junction holds 4 bases not matched to any gene. Including the terminal cysteine and phenylalanine, the CDR3 comprises 16 residues. The only DNA kept is the CDR3, 48 bases in frame from the first base. CDR1 and CDR2 were assigned from the germline V gene as LGHNA and YNFKEQ. The sequence joins TRBV4-2 to TRBJ1-3; 7 bases in the middle match TRBD1. The source is a human patient who had received a solid organ transplant and had CMV disease. Donor T cells from the graft may be present among the T cells after a transplant. This specimen consisted of CD8+ T cells from blood, obtained after autologous CMV-specific T cell therapy. In nucleotide form, the sequence is TGTGCCAGCAGCCAAAAAGGGACAGACTCTGGAAACACCATATATTTT. The resulting protein is CASSQKGTDSGNTIYF.